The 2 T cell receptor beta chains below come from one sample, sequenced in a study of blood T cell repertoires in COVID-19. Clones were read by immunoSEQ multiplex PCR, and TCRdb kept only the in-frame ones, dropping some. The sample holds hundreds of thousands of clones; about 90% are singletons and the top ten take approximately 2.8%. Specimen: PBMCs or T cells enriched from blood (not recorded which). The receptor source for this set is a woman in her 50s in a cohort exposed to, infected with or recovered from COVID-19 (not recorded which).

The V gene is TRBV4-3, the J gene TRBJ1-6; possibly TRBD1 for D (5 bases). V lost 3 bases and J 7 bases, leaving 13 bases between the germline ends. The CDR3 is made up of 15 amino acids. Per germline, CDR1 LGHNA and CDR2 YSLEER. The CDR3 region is CASSHSGTGNSPLHF. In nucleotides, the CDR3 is TGCGCCAGCAGCCACTCCGGGACTGGGAATTCACCCCTCCACTTT.

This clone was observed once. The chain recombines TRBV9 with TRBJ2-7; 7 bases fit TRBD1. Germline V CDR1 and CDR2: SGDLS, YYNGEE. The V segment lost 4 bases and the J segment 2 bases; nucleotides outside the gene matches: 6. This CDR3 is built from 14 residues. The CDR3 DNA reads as TGTGCCAGCAGCCCGGGACAGCGTACCTACGAGCAGTACTTC. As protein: CASSPGQRTYEQYF.